This T cell receptor beta chain derives from a study of shared clonotypes between healthy human individuals. CD8 cells regarded as naive lacked CD45RO, were positively chosen for CCR7, and omitted terminally differentiated effector memory CD45RA+ cells. Donors comprised healthy HIV-negative adults lacking recent acute infections or vaccinations. Concerning this clone: Antigen: not known.

It was 200 to 250 ng DNA, some 30,000 T cell genomes, that sorted-subset replicate PCRs used. Using immunoSEQ multiplex PCR, the repertoire was profiled, and TCRdb retains in-frame clones only, with some absent. The table lists roughly 2.1 million clones, 90% to 95% of them singletons. This CDR3 has 16 amino acids. Unmatched junction bases numbered 6, after V lost 0 bases and J lost 5 bases. Germline V lookup: CDR1 SGDLS, CDR2 YYNGEE. General study findings and limits: Clonotype sharing among donors, it was expected, would be affected by sequencing depth. Larger estimated richness was generally recorded for naive subsets relative to memory subsets.

This chain links TRBV9 with TRBJ2-2, with 8 bases lining up with TRBD1. Sequences were obtained from naive CD8+ T cells from PBMCs. This TCR was recovered from a man aged 18 to 29 in good health. Some clones in this sample may be carry-over from other donors' samples. CDR3 nucleotide sequence: TGTGCCAGCAGCGTAGCCGGACAGGGCAGGACCGGGGAGCTGTTTTTT. Protein sequence: CASSVAGQGRTGELFF.